The present T cell receptor beta chain was sequenced within a study of blood T cells in healthy people across ages (dated by TCRdb to about 2015). At the level of the whole study: Template switching captured roughly one uniquely barcoded TCR beta cDNA molecule per two T cells in model experiments. Age-related changes in TCR beta repertoire diversity were measured in the study by deep sequencing normalized with unique cDNA molecular identifiers. Donors were grouped into four age groups: young (average 16 years), middle-aged (39), aged (about 60) and long-lived (around 80). To avoid experimental bias, donors of different ages were spread randomly across the sequencing lanes. Using the same blood draw, the study looked at two additional independent replicas of 1 million unique cDNA reads for two donors, one aged 18 to 30 and the other aged 80 or older. Findings and caveats that apply to the study as a whole: The CMV infection status of donors was not known, potentially confounding age-related changes in expanded clonotypes. Conclusive comparison of naive and antigen-experienced compartments was prevented by the profiling of bulk unsorted PBMCs. Compared with the aged group, the long-lived group had more naive CD4+ T cells, fewer expanded clones and increased TCR diversity, suggesting age selection. Estimates of total diversity based on one million sequenced T cells were regarded as lower bounds and as underestimates. There was a strong correlation between observed TCR beta diversity and the percentage of naive T cells measured by flow cytometry. As age increased, observed TCR beta diversity per million T cells dropped in a roughly linear way, and a significant reduction was already evident by age about 40.

The donors were some 39 Caucasian individuals from Russia, aged roughly 6 to 90 years, who were systemically healthy. Each donor gave about 9.2 milliliters of peripheral blood, drawn into EDTA-treated Vacutainer tubes. Ficoll-Paque density-gradient centrifugation was used to isolate PBMCs, with at least 7 million per sample. Total RNA, at least 6 micrograms per sample, was extracted from PBMCs with Trizol reagent. Naive CD45RAhigh/CD27high T cell percentages were measured by flow cytometry on a PBMC aliquot from every donor. The protocol used for the library was 5' RACE. Instrument used: Illumina HiSeq 2500. A second PCR of about 6 to 11 cycles was performed with a sample-barcoded 5' primer and a J-beta primer mix. A template-switch 5' adaptor carrying 12 random nucleotides introduced a unique molecular identifier onto each TCR beta cDNA molecule. At least 3 million CDR3-containing paired-end reads were obtained from each sample. All of the RNA was converted into first-strand cDNA using the Mint cDNA synthesis kit, with a TRBC-specific oligonucleotide serving as the primer. Following uracil-DNA glycosylase treatment, a first 18-cycle PCR with universal primers M1SS and BC2_uni_R was performed on all cDNA. Per the original workflow: Each sample was normalized by randomly selecting 1 million high-quality reads, each carrying a distinct molecular identifier. Reads sharing molecular identifiers were discarded rather than binned into consensus sequences. CDR3 identification, clonotype clustering and error correction used MiTCR with a Q25 quality threshold and the strictest error-elimination algorithm. A nonparametric unseen species model with Euler transformation was used to estimate lower-bound total TCR beta diversity. Through fastp at Q25 and MiXCR, TCRdb rebuilt clones from the public reads, retaining in-frame beta chains. Rows with one shared CDR3 protein collapse into an entry with the most common genes and DNA. The V and J calls here are based on TCRdb, not the publication. The sample table lists some 1.5 million distinct CDR3 sequences, approximately 30% of them with a count of one. About 7.7% of the sample is held by the ten biggest clonotypes.

Comment on this clonotype: The specificity of this receptor is unknown. Base quality data are lacking; no much larger clone is found one base away.

The material sequenced was blood. The TCR originated in a woman aged 30 to 39 in good health.

The encoded CDR3 is CATREGGSGDEAFF. The DNA reads TGTGCCACCAGAGAGGGGGGATCGGGGGATGAAGCTTTCTTT. The rearranged chain carries TRBV15 and TRBJ1-1, and the D gene may be TRBD1, 6 bases matching. Including cysteine and phenylalanine, the CDR3 has 14 amino acids. Only the CDR3 DNA stays, 42 bases, in frame from base 1. The junction shows trimming of 6 bases on V and 7 bases on J, plus 18 bases between the germline ends. Sequences LNHNV (CDR1) and YYDKDF (CDR2) are obtained from the germline V gene (reference sequence).